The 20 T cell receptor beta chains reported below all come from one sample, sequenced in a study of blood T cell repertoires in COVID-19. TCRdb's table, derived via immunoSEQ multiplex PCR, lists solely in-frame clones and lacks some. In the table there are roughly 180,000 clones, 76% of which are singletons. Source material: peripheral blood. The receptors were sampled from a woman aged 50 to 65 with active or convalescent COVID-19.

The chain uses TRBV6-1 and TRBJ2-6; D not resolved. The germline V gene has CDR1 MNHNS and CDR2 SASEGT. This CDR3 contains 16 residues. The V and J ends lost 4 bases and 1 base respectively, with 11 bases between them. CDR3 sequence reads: CASSGISTSGANVLTF. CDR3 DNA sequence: TGTGCCAGCAGTGGGATCTCGACTTCTGGGGCCAACGTCCTGACTTTC.

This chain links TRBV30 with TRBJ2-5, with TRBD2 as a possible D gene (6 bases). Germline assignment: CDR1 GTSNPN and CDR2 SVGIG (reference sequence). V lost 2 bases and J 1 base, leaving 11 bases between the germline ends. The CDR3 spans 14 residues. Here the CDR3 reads CAWSPLGGQETQYF. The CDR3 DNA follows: TGTGCCTGGAGTCCCCTCGGGGGCCAAGAGACCCAGTACTTC.

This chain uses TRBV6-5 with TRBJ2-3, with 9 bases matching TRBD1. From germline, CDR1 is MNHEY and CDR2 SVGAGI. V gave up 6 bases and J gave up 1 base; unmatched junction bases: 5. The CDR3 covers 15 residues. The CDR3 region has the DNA TGTGCCAGCAGGGGGTGGACAGGGGGCACAGATACGCAGTATTTT. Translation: CASRGWTGGTDTQYF.

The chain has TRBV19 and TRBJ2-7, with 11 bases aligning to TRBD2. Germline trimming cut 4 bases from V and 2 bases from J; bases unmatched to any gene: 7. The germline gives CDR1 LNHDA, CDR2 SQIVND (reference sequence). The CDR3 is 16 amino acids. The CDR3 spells CASSTTLAGGPYEQYF. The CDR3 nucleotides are TGTGCCAGTAGTACCACCCTAGCGGGGGGACCCTACGAGCAGTACTTC.

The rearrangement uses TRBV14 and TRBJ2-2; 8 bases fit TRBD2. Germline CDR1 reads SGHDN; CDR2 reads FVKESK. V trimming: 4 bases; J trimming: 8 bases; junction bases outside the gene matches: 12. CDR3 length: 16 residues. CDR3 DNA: TGTGCCAGCAGCCCCTTAGCGGGGCCCGCTGGTGGGGAGCTGTTTTTT. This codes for CASSPLAGPAGGELFF.

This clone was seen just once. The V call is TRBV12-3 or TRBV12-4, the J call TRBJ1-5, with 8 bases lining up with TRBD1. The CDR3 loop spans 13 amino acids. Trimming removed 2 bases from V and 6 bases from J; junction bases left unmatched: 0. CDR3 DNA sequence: TGTGCCAGCAGTTTACAGGGGGCTCAGCCCCAGCATTTT. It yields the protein CASSLQGAQPQHF.

The chain's CDR3 is CASSLVGTATYEQYF. CDR3 sequence (DNA): TGTGCCAGCAGTTTAGTCGGGACAGCGACCTACGAGCAGTACTTC. The rearrangement uses TRBV27 and TRBJ2-7, with TRBD1 matching over 7 bases. The V gene's germline CDR1 is MNHEY and CDR2 SMNVEV (reference sequence). The length of the CDR3 is 15 residues. Germline trimming cut 2 bases from V and 2 bases from J; bases unmatched to any gene: 6.

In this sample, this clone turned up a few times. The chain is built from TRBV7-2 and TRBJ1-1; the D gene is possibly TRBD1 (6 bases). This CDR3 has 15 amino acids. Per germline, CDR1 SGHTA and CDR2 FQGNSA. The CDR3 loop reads CVSRATRGANTEAFF. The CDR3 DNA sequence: TGTGTTAGCCGGGCGACCCGGGGGGCGAACACTGAAGCTTTCTTT. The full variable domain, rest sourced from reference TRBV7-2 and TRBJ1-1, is GAGVSQSPSNKVTEKGKDVELRCDPISGHTALYWYRQSLGQGLEFLIYFQGNSAPDKSGLPSDRFSAERTGGSVSTLTIQRTQQEDSAVYLCVSRATRGANTEAFFGQGTRLTVV.

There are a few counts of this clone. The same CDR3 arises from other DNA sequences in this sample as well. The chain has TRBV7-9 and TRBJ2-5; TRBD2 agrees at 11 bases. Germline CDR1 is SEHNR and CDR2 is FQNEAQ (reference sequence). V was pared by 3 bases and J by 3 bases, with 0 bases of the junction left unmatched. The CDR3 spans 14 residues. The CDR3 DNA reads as TGTGCCAGCAGCTTGGGACTAGCGGAAGAGACCCAGTACTTC. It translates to CASSLGLAEETQYF.

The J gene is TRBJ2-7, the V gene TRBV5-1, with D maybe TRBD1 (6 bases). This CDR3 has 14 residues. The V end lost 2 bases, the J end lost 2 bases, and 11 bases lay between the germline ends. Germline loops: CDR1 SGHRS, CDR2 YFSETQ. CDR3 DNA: TGCGCCAGCAGCTTTGGACAGCCGCCCTACGAGCAGTACTTC. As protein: CASSFGQPPYEQYF.

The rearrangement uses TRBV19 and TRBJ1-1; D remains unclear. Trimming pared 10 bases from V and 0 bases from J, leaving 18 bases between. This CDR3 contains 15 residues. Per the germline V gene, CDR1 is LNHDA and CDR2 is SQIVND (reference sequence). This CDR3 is CATTDWSSMNTEAFF. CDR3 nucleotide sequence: TGTGCCACCACGGACTGGAGCTCCATGAACACTGAAGCTTTCTTT.

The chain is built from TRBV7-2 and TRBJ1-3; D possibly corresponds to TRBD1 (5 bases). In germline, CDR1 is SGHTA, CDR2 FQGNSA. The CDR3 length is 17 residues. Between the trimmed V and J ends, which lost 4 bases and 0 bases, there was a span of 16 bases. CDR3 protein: CASSSRGGVSSGNTIYF. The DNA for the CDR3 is TGTGCCAGCAGCTCCCGGGGGGGGGTAAGCTCTGGAAACACCATATATTTT.

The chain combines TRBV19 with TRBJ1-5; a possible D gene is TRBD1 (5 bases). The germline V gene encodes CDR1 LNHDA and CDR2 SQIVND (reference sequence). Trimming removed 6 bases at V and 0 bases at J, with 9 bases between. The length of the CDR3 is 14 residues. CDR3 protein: CASRQTDSNQPQHF. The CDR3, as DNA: TGTGCCAGTAGGCAGACAGATAGCAATCAGCCCCAGCATTTT.

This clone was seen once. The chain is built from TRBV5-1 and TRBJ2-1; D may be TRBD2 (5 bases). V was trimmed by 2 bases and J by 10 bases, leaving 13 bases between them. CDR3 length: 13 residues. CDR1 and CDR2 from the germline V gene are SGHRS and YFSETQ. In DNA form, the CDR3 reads TGCGCCAGCAGCTTAGCGGAAGGATACGAGCAGTTCTTC. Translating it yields CASSLAEGYEQFF.

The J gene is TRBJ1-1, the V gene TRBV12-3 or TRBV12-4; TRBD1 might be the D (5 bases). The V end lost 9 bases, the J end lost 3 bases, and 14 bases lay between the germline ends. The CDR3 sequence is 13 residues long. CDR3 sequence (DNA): TGTGCCAGTGCCACAGGCAGGGACACTGAAGCTTTCTTT. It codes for CASATGRDTEAFF.

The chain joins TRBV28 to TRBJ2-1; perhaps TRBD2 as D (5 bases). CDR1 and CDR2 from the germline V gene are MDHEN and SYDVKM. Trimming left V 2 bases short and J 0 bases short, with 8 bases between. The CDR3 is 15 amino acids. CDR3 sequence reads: CASSLTGSSYNEQFF. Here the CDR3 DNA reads TGTGCCAGCAGTTTAACGGGGAGCTCCTACAATGAGCAGTTCTTC.

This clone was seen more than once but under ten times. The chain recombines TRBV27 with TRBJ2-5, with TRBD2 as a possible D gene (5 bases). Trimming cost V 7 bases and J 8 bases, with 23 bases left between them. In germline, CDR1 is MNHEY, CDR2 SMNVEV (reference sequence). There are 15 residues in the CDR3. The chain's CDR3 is CASTTIYGVIRTQYF. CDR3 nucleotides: TGTGCCAGCACCACAATCTACGGGGTTATACGAACCCAGTACTTC.

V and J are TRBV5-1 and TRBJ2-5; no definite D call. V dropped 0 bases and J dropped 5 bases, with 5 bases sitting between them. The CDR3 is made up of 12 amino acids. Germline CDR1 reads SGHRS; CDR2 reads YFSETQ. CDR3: CASSLAGETQYF. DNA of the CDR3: TGCGCCAGCAGCTTGGCCGGTGAGACCCAGTACTTC.

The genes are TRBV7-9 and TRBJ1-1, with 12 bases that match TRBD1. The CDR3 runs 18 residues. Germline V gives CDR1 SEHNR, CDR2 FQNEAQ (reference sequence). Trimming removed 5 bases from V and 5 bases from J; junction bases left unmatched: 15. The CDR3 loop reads CASSETGTGGEIGTEAFF. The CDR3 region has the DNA TGTGCCAGCAGCGAAACCGGGACAGGGGGCGAAATTGGGACTGAAGCTTTCTTT.

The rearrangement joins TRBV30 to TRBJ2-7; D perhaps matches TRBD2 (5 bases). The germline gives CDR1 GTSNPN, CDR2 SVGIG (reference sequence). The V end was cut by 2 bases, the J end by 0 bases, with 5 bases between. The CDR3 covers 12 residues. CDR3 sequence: CAWSRGSYEQYF. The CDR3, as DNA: TGTGCCTGGAGTCGGGGCTCCTACGAGCAGTACTTC.